The rows below give T cell receptor beta chains drawn from one sample of a study of cytomegalovirus exposure and HLA in healthy donors. Assay used: immunoSEQ multiplex PCR; TCRdb lists only in-frame clones, some missing. The sample contains under 200,000 clones, 79% of which appear only once. Sequencing used PBMCs. These receptors originate from a woman in her thirties in good health and CMV-seropositive. Both conserved end residues are part of each CDR3. Fields, in order: CDR3 DNA, CDR3 protein, J gene, V gene, D gene, clone size. The D gene is left open where the match is weak. A clone size is listed for some rows: how often the clone was seen (once, few, many), or a class if it is expanded.

CDR3nt: TGTGCCAGCAGTGAGACGCTAGGGGCCGGGGAGCTGTTTTTT
CDR3aa: CASSETLGAGELFF
j_gene: TRBJ2-2
v_gene: TRBV2
d_gene: -
abundance: -

CDR3nt: TGTGCCAGCAGCAACAGGGGGCCTGGGGCCAACGTCCTGACTTTC
CDR3aa: CASSNRGPGANVLTF
j_gene: TRBJ2-6
v_gene: TRBV5-8
d_gene: TRBD1
abundance: few

CDR3nt: TGTGCCAGCAGCTTAGGCGGGGTCTACGAGCAGTACTTC
CDR3aa: CASSLGGVYEQYF
j_gene: TRBJ2-7
v_gene: TRBV7-9
d_gene: -
abundance: few

CDR3nt: TGTGCCAGCAGCGGGAGGGACGGAAGCTACGAGCAGTACTTC
CDR3aa: CASSGRDGSYEQYF
j_gene: TRBJ2-7
v_gene: TRBV9
d_gene: -
abundance: -

CDR3nt: TGTGCCAGCAGCGCGGGGCCCATGAACACTGAAGCTTTCTTT
CDR3aa: CASSAGPMNTEAFF
j_gene: TRBJ1-1
v_gene: TRBV7-9
d_gene: -
abundance: -

CDR3nt: TGTGCCAGCAGCGGCGGATGGGACAGGGGGGACTATGGCTACACCTTC
CDR3aa: CASSGGWDRGDYGYTF
j_gene: TRBJ1-2
v_gene: TRBV9
d_gene: TRBD1
abundance: -

CDR3nt: TGTGCCAGCAGCCCACCGGGGGTATACGAGCAGTACTTC
CDR3aa: CASSPPGVYEQYF
j_gene: TRBJ2-7
v_gene: TRBV4-2
d_gene: -
abundance: -

CDR3nt: TGTGCCAGCAGTTTACAGGGGGGATACAGCGAGCAGTTCTTC
CDR3aa: CASSLQGGYSEQFF
j_gene: TRBJ2-1
v_gene: TRBV27
d_gene: -
abundance: -

CDR3nt: TGTGCCAGCAGCCTAGGGGGGGGGTACGAGCAGTACTTC
CDR3aa: CASSLGGGYEQYF
j_gene: TRBJ2-7
v_gene: TRBV9
d_gene: -
abundance: -

CDR3nt: TGTGCCAGCAGCCAGGACCGGGACTCCGATACGCAGTATTTT
CDR3aa: CASSQDRDSDTQYF
j_gene: TRBJ2-3
v_gene: TRBV4-2
d_gene: -
abundance: once

CDR3nt: TGTGCCAGCACCGGGACTAGCGCCAATGAGCAGTTCTTC
CDR3aa: CASTGTSANEQFF
j_gene: TRBJ2-1
v_gene: TRBV7-9
d_gene: TRBD2
abundance: -

CDR3nt: TGTGCCAGCAGTTCCTCGATCGGGGGGGGACCAGCCGTCCGGACCCAGTACTTC
CDR3aa: CASSSSIGGGPAVRTQYF
j_gene: TRBJ2-5
v_gene: TRBV27
d_gene: TRBD2
abundance: -

CDR3nt: TGTGCCAGCAGCCCCCAGGGGGTGGCTTTCTTT
CDR3aa: CASSPQGVAFF
j_gene: TRBJ1-1
v_gene: TRBV2
d_gene: TRBD1
abundance: -

CDR3nt: TGTGCCAGCAGCGCACTAGCGGGACAGGCAGATACGCAGTATTTT
CDR3aa: CASSALAGQADTQYF
j_gene: TRBJ2-3
v_gene: TRBV9
d_gene: TRBD2
abundance: few

CDR3nt: TGTGCCAGCAGCGGTTCAGGGGAGACCCAGTACTTC
CDR3aa: CASSGSGETQYF
j_gene: TRBJ2-5
v_gene: TRBV11-2
d_gene: -
abundance: -

CDR3nt: TGTGCTAGTGCCAATGAAAGGGGTAGATTTAATGAGCAGTTCTTC
CDR3aa: CASANERGRFNEQFF
j_gene: TRBJ2-1
v_gene: TRBV12-5
d_gene: -
abundance: -

CDR3nt: TGTGCCATCAGTGAGTCCGGGACTAGCGGGGGCGAGCAGTACTTC
CDR3aa: CAISESGTSGGEQYF
j_gene: TRBJ2-7
v_gene: TRBV10-3
d_gene: TRBD2
abundance: -

CDR3nt: TGTGCCAGCAGCTTGTCCGCGTATGGCTACACCTTC
CDR3aa: CASSLSAYGYTF
j_gene: TRBJ1-2
v_gene: TRBV5-6
d_gene: -
abundance: -

CDR3nt: TGTGCCAGCAGTTACTCGAGGGCTAACTATGGCTACACCTTC
CDR3aa: CASSYSRANYGYTF
j_gene: TRBJ1-2
v_gene: TRBV6-5
d_gene: -
abundance: -

CDR3nt: TGTGCCAGCAGCCACGCAGGTAGCGGGAGGGCCGATGAGCAGTTCTTC
CDR3aa: CASSHAGSGRADEQFF
j_gene: TRBJ2-1
v_gene: TRBV4-2
d_gene: TRBD2
abundance: -

CDR3nt: TGTGCCAGCAGTCAGAACACCGGGACAGCTGAAAAACTGTTTTTT
CDR3aa: CASSQNTGTAEKLFF
j_gene: TRBJ1-4
v_gene: TRBV7-9
d_gene: TRBD1
abundance: -

CDR3nt: TGTGCCAGCAGCCAAGGATTGGGCGGGGGGGCGAATGAGCAGTTCTTC
CDR3aa: CASSQGLGGGANEQFF
j_gene: TRBJ2-1
v_gene: TRBV4-2
d_gene: TRBD2
abundance: -

CDR3nt: TGTGCCAGCAGCCAAGAGGTTAACACAGAAATCTCCTACAATGAGCAGTTCTTC
CDR3aa: CASSQEVNTEISYNEQFF
j_gene: TRBJ2-1
v_gene: TRBV4-2
d_gene: -
abundance: few

CDR3nt: TGTGCCAGCAGTCAGGGAGGCTACGAGCAGTACTTC
CDR3aa: CASSQGGYEQYF
j_gene: TRBJ2-7
v_gene: TRBV2
d_gene: -
abundance: -